These 17 T cell receptor beta chains originate from one sample sequenced in a study of identical twins. TCRdb processed the 5' RACE reads anew with MiXCR; each CDR3 protein has one entry. Of 450,000 or so distinct CDR3 sequences listed, approximately 14% are singletons. These data were also filed under a second study, of yellow fever vaccine responses in identical twins.

Source material: CD4+ T cells sorted from blood. These receptors came from a young woman in good health.

The J gene is TRBJ2-7, the V gene TRBV5-1; D might be TRBD1 or TRBD2, each matching 5 bases. The CDR3 consists of 15 residues. V gave up 5 bases and J gave up 1 base, with 16 bases separating them. Germline CDR1 and CDR2: SGHRS and YFSETQ. CDR3 DNA sequence: TGCGCCAGCAGACAGGAGAGCGGAGCGTCCTACGAGCAGTACTTC. It is translated as CASRQESGASYEQYF.

This clonotype occurred a few times. This chain joins TRBV24-1 and TRBJ2-1; D is ambiguous. This CDR3 has 13 residues. V shed 8 bases and J shed 4 bases, with 11 bases lying between them. Per germline, CDR1 KGHDR and CDR2 SFDVKD. The CDR3 is CATTSTRYNEQFF. The CDR3 DNA reads as TGTGCCACCACCAGTACTCGATACAATGAGCAGTTCTTC.

This chain links TRBV28 with TRBJ2-1; D remains unclear. Germline loops: CDR1 MDHEN, CDR2 SYDVKM. Trimming cost V 4 bases and J 13 bases, with 14 bases left between them. The CDR3 extends over 12 amino acids. The CDR3 region has the DNA TGTGCCAGCAGTTCCCGGGTGTCGGCCCAGTTCTTC. Amino acid sequence: CASSSRVSAQFF.

The chain couples TRBV28 to TRBJ2-7, with 10 bases lining up with TRBD1. The CDR3 sequence is 14 residues long. The germline CDR1 and CDR2 sequences are MDHEN and SYDVKM. Losses at the gene ends were 6 bases for V and 6 bases for J; bases not matched to a gene: 8. In DNA, the CDR3 is TGTGCCAGCAGAATTCTTGACAGGGGGCGCGAGCAGTACTTC. Protein: CASRILDRGREQYF.

This clonotype was counted ten times or more. The J gene is TRBJ2-5, the V gene TRBV20-1; D is uncertain. This CDR3 region has 12 residues. The V and J ends lost 3 bases and 5 bases respectively, with 10 bases between them. Germline V gene sequence: CDR1 DFQATT, CDR2 SNEGSKA (reference sequence). CDR3 in DNA: TGCAGTGCTAGTCCGGCTGCTGAGACCCAGTACTTC. This translates into CSASPAAETQYF.

This clonotype has only one observation. V and J are TRBV18 and TRBJ2-7; 8 bases are a match to TRBD1. The CDR3 sequence is 16 residues long. Per germline, CDR1 KGHSH and CDR2 LQKENI. Trimming removed 2 bases from V and 2 bases from J; junction bases left unmatched: 8. The CDR3 protein is CASSPKTTGGTYEQYF. The CDR3 nucleotides read TGTGCCAGCTCACCAAAAACAACAGGGGGGACCTACGAGCAGTACTTC.

The chain employs TRBV10-2 and TRBJ1-5; perhaps TRBD1 as D (6 bases). The CDR3 length is 15 residues. CDR1 and CDR2 from the germline V gene are WSHSY and SAAADI. V was pared by 6 bases and J by 2 bases, with 14 bases between. CDR3 amino acids: CASSLTGMGNQPQHF. CDR3 nucleotide sequence: TGCGCCAGCAGCCTTACAGGGATGGGCAATCAGCCCCAGCATTTT.

Only a few counts were recorded for this clonotype. The rearrangement links TRBV3-1 to TRBJ2-5; 7 nucleotides agree with TRBD2. The germline gives CDR1 LGHDT, CDR2 YNNKEL (reference sequence). This CDR3 has 13 residues. V lost 4 bases to trimming and J lost 5 bases; unmatched junction nucleotides: 4. The CDR3 coding sequence is TGTGCCAGCAGCCGGACTAGTGGGGAGACCCAGTACTTC. Translating gives CASSRTSGETQYF.

This sequence joins TRBV4-3 and TRBJ2-2; the match to TRBD2 covers 7 bases. The CDR3 is 14 residues long. V gave up 4 bases and J gave up 6 bases; unmatched junction bases: 5. The V gene's germline CDR1 is LGHNA and CDR2 YSLEER. In DNA, the CDR3 is TGCGCCAGCAGCCTATTGGGGGGGGCCGGGGAGCTGTTTTTT. This codes for CASSLLGGAGELFF.

This clonotype was recorded a few times. The V call is TRBV3-1, the J call TRBJ2-4; TRBD1 matches at 7 bases. J lost 0 bases, V lost 4 bases, and 12 bases had no gene match. This CDR3 region has 18 residues. Germline assignment: CDR1 LGHDT and CDR2 YNNKEL (reference sequence). The CDR3 sequence: CASSPTRRQGLAKNIQYF. The CDR3 region has the DNA TGTGCCAGCAGCCCAACAAGACGACAGGGTCTAGCCAAAAACATTCAGTACTTC.

This chain uses TRBV19 with TRBJ2-7, with D unresolved. Germline CDR1 LNHDA, CDR2 SQIVND (reference sequence). The CDR3 totals 12 residues. The ends were cut back, 10 bases at V and 3 bases at J, with 13 bases in the middle. CDR3 amino acids: CATSGLNYEQYF. In nucleotides, the CDR3 is TGTGCCACCTCGGGCCTCAACTACGAGCAGTACTTC.

This chain connects TRBV11-2 to TRBJ2-4; 8 positions agree with TRBD1. CDR3 size: 17 residues. Trimming took 5 bases from V and 1 from J; bases not matched to a gene: 10. CDR1 SGHAT and CDR2 FQNNGV come from the germline V gene. CDR3 sequence reads: CASSPTGGVLAKNIQYF. For the CDR3, the DNA is TGTGCCAGCAGCCCAACAGGGGGAGTTTTGGCCAAAAACATTCAGTACTTC.

The V call is TRBV20-1, the J call TRBJ1-1; D unresolved. The CDR3 contains 11 residues. V was trimmed by 0 bases and J by 6 bases, leaving 5 bases between them. In germline, CDR1 is DFQATT, CDR2 SNEGSKA (reference sequence). The CDR3 DNA follows: TGCAGTGCTAGAGATACGTCTGAAGCTTTCTTT. This gives the protein CSARDTSEAFF.

This clonotype showed up just a few times. The V gene is TRBV28, the J gene TRBJ2-7; D not certain. V was trimmed by 1 base and J by 3 bases, leaving 10 bases between them. CDR3 length: 14 amino acids. Per germline, CDR1 MDHEN and CDR2 SYDVKM. CDR3 region: CASSLSGPNYEQYF. CDR3 sequence (DNA): TGTGCCAGCAGTTTATCGGGCCCGAACTACGAGCAGTACTTC.

The genes are TRBV20-1 and TRBJ2-3; TRBD2 matches at 8 bases. CDR3 length: 13 amino acids. Germline V CDR1 and CDR2: DFQATT, SNEGSKA (reference sequence). With V trimmed by 7 bases and J by 4 bases, 7 bases remained unmatched. The CDR3 DNA follows: TGCAGTGAAGCGGGAGCACATGCAGATACGCAGTATTTT. Amino acid sequence: CSEAGAHADTQYF.

The V call is TRBV7-9, the J call TRBJ1-1, with D unclear. The CDR3 length is 14 residues. CDR1 is SEHNR, CDR2 FQNEAQ, per germline (reference sequence). V lost 5 bases and J 3 bases, leaving 13 bases between the germline ends. The CDR3 DNA is TGTGCCAGCAGCCTTCATGACGGGGACACTGAAGCTTTCTTT. Translated, it gives CASSLHDGDTEAFF.

V usage is TRBV7-9 and J usage is TRBJ2-7; 8 nucleotides line up with TRBD1. Per the germline V gene, CDR1 is SEHNR and CDR2 is FQNEAQ (reference sequence). CDR3 length: 17 residues. V shed 0 bases and J 2 bases; nucleotides not matched to a gene: 9. In nucleotides, the CDR3 is TGTGCCAGCAGCTTAGCCAGGTCGGGACAGGCTACCTACGAGCAGTACTTC. It is translated as CASSLARSGQATYEQYF.